The 4 T cell receptor beta chains listed next were all sequenced from one sample in a study of cytomegalovirus exposure and HLA in healthy donors. The PCR made use of 60 Vbeta and 13 Jbeta primers. Data came from immunoSEQ multiplex PCR; TCRdb stores just in-frame clones and leaves some out. The sample records about 130,000 clones, 70% to 85% being singletons. The sample was PBMCs. Receptors were obtained from a boy younger than 18 in good health and CMV-seronegative.

This chain links TRBV9 with TRBJ1-1, with D uncertain. Trimming removed 0 bases at V and 3 bases at J, with 6 bases between. Germline loops: CDR1 SGDLS, CDR2 YYNGEE. CDR3 length: 13 amino acids. The CDR3 loop is CASSVGTDTEAFF. The CDR3 DNA sequence: TGTGCCAGCAGCGTAGGTACGGACACTGAAGCTTTCTTT.

This chain links TRBV19 with TRBJ2-7, with TRBD1 matching over 10 bases. The germline gives CDR1 LNHDA, CDR2 SQIVND (reference sequence). This CDR3 spans 15 amino acids. V trimming: 4 bases; J trimming: 2 bases; junction bases outside the gene matches: 5. The DNA for the CDR3 is TGTGCCAGTAGTACCCGACAGGGGGCGACCTACGAGCAGTACTTC. It yields the protein CASSTRQGATYEQYF.

The rearrangement uses TRBV4-3 and TRBJ1-2; TRBD1 is a possible D gene (6 bases). This CDR3 has 13 amino acids. Germline-derived CDR1 and CDR2 are LGHNA and YSLEER. The V end was cut by 4 bases, the J end by 3 bases, with 9 bases between. CDR3 sequence: CASSPRQDYGYTF. The DNA for the CDR3 is TGCGCCAGCAGCCCACGACAGGACTATGGCTACACCTTC.

The gene calls are TRBV7-9 and TRBJ2-7; 7 nucleotides line up with TRBD2. J lost 6 bases, V lost 3 bases, and 17 bases had no gene match. Looked up from germline, CDR1 is SEHNR and CDR2 is FQNEAQ (reference sequence). The CDR3 totals 17 residues. This chain's CDR3 is CASSLPQAGLVRTEQYF. The CDR3 DNA follows: TGTGCCAGCAGCTTGCCACAAGCGGGGCTAGTGAGGACCGAGCAGTACTTC.